This passage covers 2 T cell receptor beta chains from one sample sequenced in a study of Ad26.COV2.S vaccination and SARS-CoV-2 variants. Using immunoSEQ multiplex PCR, the repertoire was profiled, and TCRdb retains in-frame clones only, with some absent. The table lists 400,000 to 450,000 clones, 90% of them singletons. Stated treatment: roughly 20 received Ad26.COV2.S at low or high dose, single or two shots; roughly five received placebo; per-sample allocation not given. The study sampled participants on day 63 after the first vaccine or placebo injection. Sequencing was performed on peripheral blood, taken in a trial of Ad26.COV2.S vaccine versus placebo. These receptors came from a person aged 18-60 years who received the Ad26.COV2.S COVID-19 vaccine or a placebo.

The rearrangement links TRBV4-3 to TRBJ1-6, with D perhaps TRBD1 (5 bases). Per the germline V gene, CDR1 is LGHNA and CDR2 is YSLEER. The CDR3 length is 19 residues. Trimming left V 3 bases short and J 0 bases short, with 18 bases between. The CDR3 DNA sequence: TGCGCCAGCAGCCATTTGGCCCCCTCAGGGAGCTCCTATAATTCACCCCTCCACTTT. This gives the protein CASSHLAPSGSSYNSPLHF.

This clone appeared a single time. The chain links TRBV10-3 to TRBJ2-7; 9 positions match TRBD2. This CDR3 contains 13 residues. Trimming at V came to 6 bases and at J to 7 bases, leaving 7 bases not matched to a gene. In germline, CDR1 is ENHRY, CDR2 SYGVKD. The CDR3 sequence is CAISQTSGMEQYF. The DNA of the CDR3 is TGTGCCATCAGCCAGACTAGCGGTATGGAGCAGTACTTC.